These 16 T cell receptor beta chains were all obtained from the same sample, sequenced in a study of shared clonotypes between healthy human individuals. Only in-frame clones appear in the TCRdb table, and some are missing; sequencing was by immunoSEQ multiplex PCR. In the table there are about 2.3 million clones, about nine tenths of which are singletons. Sequencing input: naive CD4+ T cells from PBMCs. The subset denotes: CD45RA+ positively selected. These receptors were obtained from a man aged 18 to 30 in good health. Some clones in this sample may be carry-over from other donors' samples.

CDR3 coding DNA: TGCGCCAGCAGGACTCCGGGGGAGACCCAGTACTTC. Protein: CASRTPGETQYF. The chain joins TRBV10-2 to TRBJ2-5, with a tentative D call TRBD2 (5 bases). The V end lost 6 bases, the J end lost 5 bases, and 10 bases lay between the germline ends. Germline loops: CDR1 WSHSY, CDR2 SAAADI. The CDR3 has 12 amino acids.

As for this clone: Other nucleotide sequences from this sample produce the same CDR3. The chain couples TRBV6-5 to TRBJ2-7, with 8 bases identical to TRBD1. V lost 0 bases and J lost 2; bases outside the gene matches: 3. The CDR3 runs to 15 residues. CDR1 is MNHEY, CDR2 SVGAGI, per germline. CDR3 nucleotide sequence: TGTGCCAGCAGTTACTCTGCAGGGGGCCCCTACGAGCAGTACTTC. It yields the protein CASSYSAGGPYEQYF.

The chain joins TRBV6-4 to TRBJ2-2, with TRBD2 matching over 11 bases. Trimming cost V 0 bases and J 4 bases; bases outside gene matches: 4. In germline, CDR1 is MRHNA, CDR2 SNTAGT. The CDR3 extends over 17 amino acids. The CDR3 nucleotides are TGTGCCAGCAGTGACTCGAAACTAGCGGGAGCCACCGGGGAGCTGTTTTTT. Translation gives CASSDSKLAGATGELFF.

In regard to this clone: Other nucleotide sequences in the sample specify the same CDR3. This rearrangement joins TRBV28 to TRBJ1-1; tentative D call: TRBD1 (6 bases). V was clipped by 5 bases and J by 4 bases, with 8 bases between them. Per germline, CDR1 MDHEN and CDR2 SYDVKM. This CDR3 is 12 amino acids long. The CDR3 sequence: CASSLRGTEAFF. The CDR3 DNA reads TGTGCCAGCAGTCTCAGGGGCACTGAAGCTTTCTTT.

The chain is built from TRBV19 and TRBJ2-7, with 9 bases aligning to TRBD1. J gave up 3 bases and V 3 bases, and 0 bases lay outside the gene matches. The CDR3 covers 13 residues. Germline lookup yields CDR1 LNHDA and CDR2 SQIVND (reference sequence). In nucleotides, the CDR3 is TGTGCCAGTAGTATGGACAGGGGCTACGAGCAGTACTTC. This sequence encodes CASSMDRGYEQYF.

V is TRBV7-2 and J is TRBJ2-7; 7 bases are shared with TRBD2. Germline values: CDR1 SGHTA, CDR2 FQGNSA. The junction had 8 bases not matched to a gene; V was cut back by 4 bases and J by 2 bases. This CDR3 is built from 15 residues. The CDR3 DNA sequence: TGTGCCAGCAGCTCAACCTCGGGAGGCCCCTACGAGCAGTACTTC. It is translated as CASSSTSGGPYEQYF.

This CDR3 is CASSRLAGLNNEQFF. In nucleotides, the CDR3 is TGTGCCAGCAGTAGACTAGCGGGTCTGAACAATGAGCAGTTCTTC. The V and J genes are TRBV2 and TRBJ2-1, with 10 bases that match TRBD2. Germline lookup yields CDR1 SNHLY and CDR2 FYNNEI. CDR3 length: 15 amino acids. The ends lost 5 bases at V and 5 bases at J; junction bases unmatched: 6.

The chain has TRBV7-2 and TRBJ1-1; D call uncertain. The V gene lost 2 bases and the J gene lost 0 bases, with 7 bases spanning the gap. The CDR3 length is 14 residues. Germline V gives CDR1 SGHTA, CDR2 FQGNSA. The CDR3 bases are TGTGCCAGCAGCTTACCAGCAATGAACACTGAAGCTTTCTTT. Encoded protein: CASSLPAMNTEAFF.

The chain combines TRBV4-3 with TRBJ2-3, with D possibly being TRBD2 (5 bases). CDR1 and CDR2 from the germline V gene are LGHNA and YSLEER. V gave up 1 base and J gave up 0 bases, with 8 bases separating them. The CDR3 is 15 amino acids. CDR3 DNA: TGCGCCAGCAGCCAAGGAGCGGCTAGCACAGATACGCAGTATTTT. Protein: CASSQGAASTDTQYF.

The gene calls are TRBV6-1 and TRBJ2-3; D remains unclear. Trimming stripped 7 bases from V and 0 bases from J, with 8 bases between. Germline-derived CDR1 and CDR2 are MNHNS and SASEGT. The CDR3 extends over 13 amino acids. The DNA for the CDR3 is TGTGCCAGCAAGGCCTCTAGCACAGATACGCAGTATTTT. Translated, it gives CASKASSTDTQYF.

This chain uses TRBV28 with TRBJ2-7, with D possibly being TRBD1 (5 bases). Trimming left V 0 bases short and J 3 bases short, with 12 bases between. CDR1 MDHEN and CDR2 SYDVKM come from the germline V gene. The CDR3 has 15 amino acids. The CDR3 DNA sequence: TGTGCCAGCAGTTTATGGACAGCCGCCAGCTACGAGCAGTACTTC. It is translated as CASSLWTAASYEQYF.

This clone was counted a single time. The V and J genes are TRBV9 and TRBJ2-2, with D perhaps matching TRBD2 (6 bases). This CDR3 has 17 amino acids. Between the trimmed V and J ends, which lost 4 bases and 4 bases, there was a span of 20 bases. The germline CDR1 and CDR2 sequences are SGDLS and YYNGEE. The CDR3 region is CASSLRGSGAGTGELFF. The CDR3 nucleotides read TGTGCCAGCAGCCTCCGGGGGTCCGGTGCGGGCACCGGGGAGCTGTTTTTT.

The chain joins TRBV4-1 to TRBJ2-1; 8 bases map to TRBD2. V shed 0 bases, J shed 9 bases, and the junction held 16 bases outside the gene matches. CDR3 length: 18 amino acids. Germline V gene data show CDR1 as MGHRA and CDR2 as YSYEKL. CDR3 nucleotides: TGCGCCAGCAGCCAAGAAAGAGGAGCGGGAGTGGGAGTAGGTGAGCAGTTCTTC. Translated, it gives CASSQERGAGVGVGEQFF.

The chain employs TRBV5-8 and TRBJ2-5; 7 bases agree with TRBD1. The CDR3 is 14 residues long. Germline CDR1 reads SGHTS; CDR2 reads YDEGEE. The trim removed 4 bases at V and 1 base at J, leaving 4 bases unmatched. CDR3 sequence (DNA): TGTGCCAGCAGCCCGGGACAGCGCCAAGAGACCCAGTACTTC. This encodes CASSPGQRQETQYF. The whole variable domain, remainder taken from reference TRBV5-8 and TRBJ2-5, is EAGVTQSPTHLIKTRGQQATLRCSPISGHTSVYWYQQALGLGLQFLLWYDEGEERNRGNFPPRFSGRQFPNYSSELNVNALELEDSALYLCASSPGQRQETQYFGPGTRLLVL.

The chain joins TRBV7-9 to TRBJ2-7; 7 positions match TRBD1. The CDR3 has 15 residues. After removal of 8 bases from V and 2 bases from J, the junction contained 12 bases not matched to a gene. CDR1 is SEHNR, CDR2 FQNEAQ, per germline (reference sequence). The CDR3 sequence is CASGWIIGTAYEQYF. The DNA of the CDR3 is TGTGCCAGCGGCTGGATAATCGGGACAGCCTACGAGCAGTACTTC.

The rearrangement links TRBV9 to TRBJ2-5, with 12 bases aligning to TRBD2. The V gene's germline CDR1 is SGDLS and CDR2 YYNGEE. With 3 bases clipped from V and 0 bases from J, the junction kept 6 bases outside the gene matches. CDR3 size: 17 residues. Here the CDR3 reads CASSGGWTSGNQETQYF. The CDR3 DNA sequence: TGTGCCAGCAGCGGAGGTTGGACTAGCGGGAACCAAGAGACCCAGTACTTC. Supplemented by reference TRBV9 and TRBJ2-5, the full variable domain reads DSGVTQTPKHLITATGQRVTLRCSPRSGDLSVYWYQQSLDQGLQFLIQYYNGEERAKGNILERFSAQQFPDLHSELNLSSLELGDSALYFCASSGGWTSGNQETQYFGPGTRLLVL.